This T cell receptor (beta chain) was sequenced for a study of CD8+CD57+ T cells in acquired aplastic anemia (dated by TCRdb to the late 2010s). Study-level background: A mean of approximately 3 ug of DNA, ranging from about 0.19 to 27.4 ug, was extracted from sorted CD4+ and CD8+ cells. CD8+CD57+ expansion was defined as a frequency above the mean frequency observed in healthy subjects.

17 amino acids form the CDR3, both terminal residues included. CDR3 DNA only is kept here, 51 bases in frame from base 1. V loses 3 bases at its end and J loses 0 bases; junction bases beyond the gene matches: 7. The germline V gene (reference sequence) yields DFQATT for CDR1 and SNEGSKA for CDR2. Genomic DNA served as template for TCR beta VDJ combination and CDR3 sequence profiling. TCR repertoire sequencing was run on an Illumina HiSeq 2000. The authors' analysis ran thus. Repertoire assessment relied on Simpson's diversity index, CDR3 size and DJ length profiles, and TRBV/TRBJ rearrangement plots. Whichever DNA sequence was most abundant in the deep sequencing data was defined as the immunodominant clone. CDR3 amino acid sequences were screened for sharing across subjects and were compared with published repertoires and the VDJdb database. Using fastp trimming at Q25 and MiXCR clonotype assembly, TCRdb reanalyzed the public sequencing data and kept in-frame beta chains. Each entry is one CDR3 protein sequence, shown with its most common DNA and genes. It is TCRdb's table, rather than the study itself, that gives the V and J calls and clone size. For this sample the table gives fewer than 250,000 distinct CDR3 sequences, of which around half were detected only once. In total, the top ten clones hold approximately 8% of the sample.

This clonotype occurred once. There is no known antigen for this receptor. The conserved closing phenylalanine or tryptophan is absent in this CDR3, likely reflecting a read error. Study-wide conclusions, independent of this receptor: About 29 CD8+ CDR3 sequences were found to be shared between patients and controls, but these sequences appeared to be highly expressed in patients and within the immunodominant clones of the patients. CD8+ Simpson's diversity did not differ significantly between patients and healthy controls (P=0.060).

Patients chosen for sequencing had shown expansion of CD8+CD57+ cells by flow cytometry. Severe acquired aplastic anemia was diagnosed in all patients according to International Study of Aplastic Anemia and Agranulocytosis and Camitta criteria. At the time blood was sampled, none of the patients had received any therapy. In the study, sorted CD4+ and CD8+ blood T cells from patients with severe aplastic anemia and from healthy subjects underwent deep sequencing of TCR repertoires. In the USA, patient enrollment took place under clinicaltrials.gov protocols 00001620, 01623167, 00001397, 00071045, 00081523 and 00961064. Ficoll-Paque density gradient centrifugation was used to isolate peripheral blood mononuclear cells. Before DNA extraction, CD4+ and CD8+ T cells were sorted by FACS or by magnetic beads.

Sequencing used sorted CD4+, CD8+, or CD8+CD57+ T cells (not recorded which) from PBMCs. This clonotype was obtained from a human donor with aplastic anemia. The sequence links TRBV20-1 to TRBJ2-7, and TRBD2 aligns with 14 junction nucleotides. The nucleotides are TGCAGTGCTAGTTCGAGGACTAGCGGGAGGAGCTCCTACGAGCAGTACCTC. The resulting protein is CSASSRTSGRSSYEQYL.